The clone carrying this T cell receptor beta chain was observed a handful of times. Its specificity is unknown. The data were obtained in a study of beta chain features in type 1 diabetes. Whole-study context: Summed over all samples, the examined sorted cells came to 85 million to 130 million. Broader study findings: VDJ junctions sequenced from type 1 diabetes patients showed fewer insertions and more deletions. Moderate yet significant TCRB CDR3 shortening was seen in Type 1 diabetes patients in all four CD4+ subsets. The study found that naive, central memory and Treg TCRB repertoires appeared more similar in patients than in healthy donors. In cDNA sequencing, cells with high TCR expression could be over-represented.

Expressed TCRB transcripts were sequenced, since all the RNA that had been isolated was reverse transcribed. Clones were read by immunoSEQ multiplex PCR, and TCRdb kept only the in-frame ones, dropping some. The data contain around 710,000 clones, around an eighth of them singletons. Germline loops: CDR1 SGHRS, CDR2 YFSETQ. The CDR3 contains 14 residues. V was clipped by 5 bases and J by 0 bases, with 9 bases between them. The sequencing input was naive CD4+ T cells from blood. V usage is TRBV5-1 and J usage is TRBJ1-3; D is possibly TRBD1 (5 bases). This TCR was sampled from a young man with type 1 diabetes. This CDR3 is CASRTTVSGNTIYF. As DNA, the CDR3 is TGCGCCAGCAGAACGACAGTCTCTGGAAACACCATATATTTT.